This TCR beta chain was recorded in a study of cytomegalovirus exposure and HLA in healthy donors. The assay was immunoSEQ multiplex PCR, and TCRdb's table has in-frame clones only and misses some. Among approximately 150,000 clones, 85% to 90% were seen once, and the ten largest hold 8.7%. Germline CDR1 and CDR2: SNHLY and FYNNEI. CDR3 length: 13 amino acids. The ends were cut back, 8 bases at V and 2 bases at J, with 12 bases in the middle. A roughly 120-subject validation cohort, separate from the roughly 700-subject first cohort, supplied the donors. The sequence was collected from a man between 18 and 35 years old in good health and CMV-seropositive. The chain employs TRBV2 and TRBJ2-5; D call uncertain. Material for sequencing was PBMCs. The CDR3 DNA reads as TGTGCCAGCGGTTCAGGCACTCAAGAGACCCAGTACTTC. Its protein product is CASGSGTQETQYF.